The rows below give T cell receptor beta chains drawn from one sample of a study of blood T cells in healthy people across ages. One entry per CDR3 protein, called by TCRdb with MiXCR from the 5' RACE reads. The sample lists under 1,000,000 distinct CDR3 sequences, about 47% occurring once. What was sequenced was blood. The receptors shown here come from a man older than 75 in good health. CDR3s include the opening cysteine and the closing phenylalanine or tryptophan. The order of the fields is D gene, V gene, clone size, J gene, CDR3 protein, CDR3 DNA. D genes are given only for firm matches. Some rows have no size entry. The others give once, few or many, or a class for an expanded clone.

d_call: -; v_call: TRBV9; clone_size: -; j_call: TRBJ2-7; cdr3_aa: CASSVDPVPPTQREQYF; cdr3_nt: TGTGCCAGCAGCGTAGACCCCGTCCCTCCGACCCAAAGGGAGCAGTACTTC
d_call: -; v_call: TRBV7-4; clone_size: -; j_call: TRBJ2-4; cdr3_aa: CASSPTYGGSIQYF; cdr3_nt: TGTGCCAGCAGCCCAACATACGGGGGAAGCATTCAGTACTTC
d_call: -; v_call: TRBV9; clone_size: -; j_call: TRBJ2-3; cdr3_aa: CASSVGPVLDAQYF; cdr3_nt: TGTGCCAGCAGCGTTGGGCCCGTTCTTGATGCGCAGTATTTT
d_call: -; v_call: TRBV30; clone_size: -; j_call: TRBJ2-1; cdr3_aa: CAWEETERDEQFF; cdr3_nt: TGTGCCTGGGAAGAGACGGAAAGGGATGAGCAGTTCTTC
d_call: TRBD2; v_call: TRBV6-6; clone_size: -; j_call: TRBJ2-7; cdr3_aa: CASSYSASGSSYEQYF; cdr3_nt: TGTGCCAGCAGTTACTCGGCTAGCGGGAGCTCCTACGAGCAGTACTTC
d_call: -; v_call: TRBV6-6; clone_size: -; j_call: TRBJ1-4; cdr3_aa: CASSATGFRGLFF; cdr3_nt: TGTGCCAGCAGTGCTACAGGTTTTCGTGGACTGTTTTTT
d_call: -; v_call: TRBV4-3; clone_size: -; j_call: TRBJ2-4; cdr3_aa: CASSQGGLGLRNIQYF; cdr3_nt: TGCGCCAGCAGCCAAGGGGGACTCGGGCTGCGGAACATTCAGTACTTC
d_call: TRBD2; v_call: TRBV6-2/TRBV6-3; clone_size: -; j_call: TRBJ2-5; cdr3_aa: CASSYGGTSAKTQYF; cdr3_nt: TGTGCCAGCAGTTACGGGGGGACTAGCGCGAAGACCCAGTACTTC
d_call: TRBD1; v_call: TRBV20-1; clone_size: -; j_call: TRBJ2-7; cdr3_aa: CSADGTGRPYEQYF; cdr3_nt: TGCAGTGCTGATGGGACAGGCCGACCCTACGAGCAGTACTTC
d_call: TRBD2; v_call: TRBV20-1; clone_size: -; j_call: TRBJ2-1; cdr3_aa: CSARLQGLATYNEQFF; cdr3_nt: TGCAGTGCTAGGCTTCAGGGACTAGCGACCTACAATGAGCAGTTCTTC
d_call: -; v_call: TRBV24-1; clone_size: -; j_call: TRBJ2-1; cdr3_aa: CATSDLWAGEGNEQFF; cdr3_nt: TGTGCCACCAGTGATTTGTGGGCAGGGGAGGGCAATGAGCAGTTCTTC
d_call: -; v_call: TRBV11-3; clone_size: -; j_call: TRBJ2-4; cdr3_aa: CASSPLGTPLAKNIQYF; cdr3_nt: TGTGCCAGCAGCCCCCTCGGGACACCGCTAGCCAAAAACATTCAGTACTTC
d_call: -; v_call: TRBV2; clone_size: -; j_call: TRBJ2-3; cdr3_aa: CASSGDTQDTQYF; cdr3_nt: TGTGCCAGCAGCGGCGACACCCAAGATACGCAGTATTTT
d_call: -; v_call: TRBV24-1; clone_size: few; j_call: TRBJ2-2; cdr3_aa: CATSENTGELFF; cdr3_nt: TGTGCCACCAGTGAAAACACCGGGGAGCTGTTTTTT
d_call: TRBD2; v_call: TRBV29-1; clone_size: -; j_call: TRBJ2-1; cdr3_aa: CSVGTSGSEQFF; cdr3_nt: TGCAGCGTTGGGACTAGCGGCAGTGAGCAGTTCTTC
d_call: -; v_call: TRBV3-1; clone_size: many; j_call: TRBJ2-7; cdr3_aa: CASSQGRGGSYEQYF; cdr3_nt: TGTGCCAGCAGCCAAGGACGCGGCGGCTCCTACGAGCAGTACTTC
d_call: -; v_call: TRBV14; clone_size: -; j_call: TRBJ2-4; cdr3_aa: CASSQSGTLQYF; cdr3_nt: TGTGCCAGCAGCCAATCCGGGACTCTACAGTACTTC
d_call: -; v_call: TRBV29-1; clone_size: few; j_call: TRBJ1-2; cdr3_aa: CSVEQFAIGGYTF; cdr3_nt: TGCAGCGTGGAACAGTTTGCAATCGGCGGCTACACCTTC
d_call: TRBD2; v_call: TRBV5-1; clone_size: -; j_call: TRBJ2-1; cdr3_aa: CASSTGLAGGMGNEQFF; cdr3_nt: TGCGCCAGCAGCACGGGACTAGCGGGAGGAATGGGCAATGAGCAGTTCTTC
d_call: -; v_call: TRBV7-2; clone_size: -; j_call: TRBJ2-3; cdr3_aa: CASSLVARAADTQYF; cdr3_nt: TGTGCCAGCAGCTTAGTCGCCCGGGCCGCAGATACGCAGTATTTT
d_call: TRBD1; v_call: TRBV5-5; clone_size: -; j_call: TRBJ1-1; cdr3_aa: CASSGQGAMNTEAFF; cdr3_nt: TGTGCCAGCAGCGGACAGGGGGCGATGAACACTGAAGCTTTCTTT
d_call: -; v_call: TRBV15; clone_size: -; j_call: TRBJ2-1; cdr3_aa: CATSRDKGSYNEQFF; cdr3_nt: TGTGCCACCAGCAGAGATAAAGGTTCCTACAATGAGCAGTTCTTC
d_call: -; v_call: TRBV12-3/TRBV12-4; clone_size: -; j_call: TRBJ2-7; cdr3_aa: CASSRMNYEQYF; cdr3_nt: TGTGCCAGCAGCCGGATGAATTACGAGCAGTACTTC
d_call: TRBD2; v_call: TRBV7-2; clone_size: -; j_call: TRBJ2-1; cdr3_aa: CASSPLSGANEQFF; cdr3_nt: TGTGCCAGCAGCCCATTAAGCGGGGCCAATGAGCAGTTCTTC
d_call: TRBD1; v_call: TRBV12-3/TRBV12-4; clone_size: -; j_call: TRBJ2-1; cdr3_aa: CVSGGTGNNEQFF; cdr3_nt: TGTGTCAGCGGCGGGACAGGGAACAATGAGCAGTTCTTC
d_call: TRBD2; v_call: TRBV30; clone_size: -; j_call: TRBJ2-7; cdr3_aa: CAWSGLAGVYEQYF; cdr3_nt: TGTGCCTGGAGTGGACTAGCGGGAGTTTACGAGCAGTACTTC
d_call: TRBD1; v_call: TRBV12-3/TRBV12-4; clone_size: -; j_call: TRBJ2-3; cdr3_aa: CASSSDRVSDTQYF; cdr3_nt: TGTGCCAGCAGTTCGGACAGGGTTTCAGATACGCAGTATTTT
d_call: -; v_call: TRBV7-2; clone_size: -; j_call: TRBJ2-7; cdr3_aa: CASSLDTTEQYF; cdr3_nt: TGTGCCAGCAGCTTAGATACGACCGAGCAGTACTTC
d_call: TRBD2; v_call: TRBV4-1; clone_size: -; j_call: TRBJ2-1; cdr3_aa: CASIGAGGTYNEQFF; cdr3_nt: TGCGCCAGCATCGGAGCGGGAGGCACCTACAATGAGCAGTTCTTC
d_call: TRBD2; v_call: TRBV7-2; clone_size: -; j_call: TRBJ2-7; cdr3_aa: CASSFYRTSVYEQYF; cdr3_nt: TGTGCCAGCAGCTTCTACCGGACTAGCGTCTACGAGCAGTACTTC
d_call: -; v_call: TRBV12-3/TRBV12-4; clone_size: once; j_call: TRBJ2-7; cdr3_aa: CASSFDAYYEQYF; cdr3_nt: TGTGCCAGCAGTTTCGATGCGTACTACGAGCAGTACTTC
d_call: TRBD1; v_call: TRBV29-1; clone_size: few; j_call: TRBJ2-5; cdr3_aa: CSVRQGWETQYF; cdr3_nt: TGCAGCGTGCGACAGGGGTGGGAGACCCAGTACTTC
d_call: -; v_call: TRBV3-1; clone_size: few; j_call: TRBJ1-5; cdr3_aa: CASSPGWNQPQHF; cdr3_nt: TGTGCCAGCAGTCCAGGGTGGAATCAGCCCCAGCATTTT
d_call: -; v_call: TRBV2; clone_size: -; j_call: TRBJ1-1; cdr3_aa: CASSETAMNTEAFF; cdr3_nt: TGTGCCAGCAGTGAGACAGCTATGAACACTGAAGCTTTCTTT
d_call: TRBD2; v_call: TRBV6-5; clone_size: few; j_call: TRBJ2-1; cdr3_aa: CASSSGLAAEQFF; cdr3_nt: TGTGCCAGCAGTTCGGGACTAGCCGCCGAGCAGTTCTTC
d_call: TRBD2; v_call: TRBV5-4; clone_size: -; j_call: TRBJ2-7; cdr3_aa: CASSPLGGSLYEQYF; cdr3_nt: TGTGCCAGCAGCCCCTTGGGCGGGAGCCTTTACGAGCAGTACTTC